This TCR beta chain was found in a study of T cells in Graves' hyperthyroidism and ophthalmopathy. This clonotype showed up many times. Its antigen remains unknown. Clinical symptoms, serum thyroxine, TRAb, thyroid ultrasound and orbital computed tomography established diagnosis. Amplified TCR beta CDR3 regions derived from RNA transcripts. The TCR CDR3 first-round RT-PCR relied on the HTBI primer set. One entry per CDR3 protein results from TCRdb running MiXCR on the multiplex PCR reads. This sample has about 570,000 distinct CDR3 sequences; about 43% occur once, and the top ten carry around 20%. The CDR3 loop spans 14 amino acids. The V end lost 0 bases, the J end lost 8 bases, and 13 bases lay between the germline ends. Germline CDR1 is MNHEY and CDR2 is SVGAGI. General observations from the study: Ophthalmopathy, as predicted by the model, came a median 6.5 months after the prediction.

This chain connects TRBV6-5 to TRBJ1-1; a weak D match, TRBD1 (6 bases). The material sequenced was peripheral blood or thyroid tissue (not recorded which). The receptor was derived from an adult woman with Graves' disease, either hyperthyroidism or ophthalmopathy (not recorded which). The CDR3 protein is CASSYSTPTGEAFF. CDR3 DNA sequence: TGTGCCAGCAGTTACTCGACCCCAACAGGGGAAGCTTTCTTT.